This entry features one TCR beta chain sequence. The antigen remains undetermined. The isolated RNA, all of it, was reverse transcribed, so expressed TCRB transcripts were what got sequenced. Here immunoSEQ multiplex PCR was the method, and the copy in TCRdb shows in-frame clones only, minus some. The data hold 250,000 to 300,000 clones, with around 15% observed a single time. This sample was taken from a study of beta chain features in type 1 diabetes. Study-level information: Cell yields, gender and age were comparable in patients and healthy donors.

Around 100 mL of blood, on average, came from one heparinised draw per donor. The V gene lost 0 bases and the J gene lost 8 bases, with 11 bases spanning the gap. In germline, CDR1 is SGDLS, CDR2 YYNGEE. The CDR3 loop spans 13 amino acids. Study outcomes and limitations: Shorter TCRB CDR3s, moderately but significantly so, were found in Type 1 diabetes patients in all four CD4+ subsets. Patients with type 1 diabetes showed fewer VDJ junction insertions and more deletions.

This chain links TRBV9 with TRBJ1-2, with D unresolved. The sequence came from a man aged 25 to 40 with type 1 diabetes. Material for sequencing was naive CD4+ T cells from blood. CDR3 sequence reads: CASSVEPTGGYTF. The CDR3 DNA reads as TGTGCCAGCAGCGTAGAACCTACCGGGGGCTACACCTTC. Variable domain in full (rest from reference TRBV9 and TRBJ1-2): DSGVTQTPKHLITATGQRVTLRCSPRSGDLSVYWYQQSLDQGLQFLIQYYNGEERAKGNILERFSAQQFPDLHSELNLSSLELGDSALYFCASSVEPTGGYTFGSGTRLTVV.